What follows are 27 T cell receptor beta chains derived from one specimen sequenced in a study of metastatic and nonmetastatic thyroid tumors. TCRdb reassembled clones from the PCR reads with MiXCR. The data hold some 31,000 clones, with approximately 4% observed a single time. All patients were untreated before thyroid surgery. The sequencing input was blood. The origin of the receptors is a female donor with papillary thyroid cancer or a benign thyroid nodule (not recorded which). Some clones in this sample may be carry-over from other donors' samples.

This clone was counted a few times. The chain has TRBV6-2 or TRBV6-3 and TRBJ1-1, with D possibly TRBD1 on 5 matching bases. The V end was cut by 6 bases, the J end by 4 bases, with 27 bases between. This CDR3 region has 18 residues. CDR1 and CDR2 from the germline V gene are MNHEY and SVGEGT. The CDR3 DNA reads TGTGCCAGCAGGCCCCCGGGGCAGGTGACGCTTGTCGGCACTGAAGCTTTCTTT. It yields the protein CASRPPGQVTLVGTEAFF.

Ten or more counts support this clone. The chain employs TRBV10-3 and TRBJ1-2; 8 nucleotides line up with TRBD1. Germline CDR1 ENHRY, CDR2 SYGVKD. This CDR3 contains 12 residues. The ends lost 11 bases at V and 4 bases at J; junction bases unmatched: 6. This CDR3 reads CAVSGGSYGYTF. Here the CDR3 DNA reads TGTGCCGTATCAGGGGGCAGCTATGGCTACACCTTC.

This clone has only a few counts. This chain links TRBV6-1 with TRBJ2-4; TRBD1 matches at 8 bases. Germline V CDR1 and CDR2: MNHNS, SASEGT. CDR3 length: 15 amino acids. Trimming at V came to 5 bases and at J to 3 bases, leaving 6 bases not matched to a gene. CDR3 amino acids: CASSPGTGVKNIQYF. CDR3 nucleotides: TGTGCCAGCAGTCCTGGGACAGGCGTCAAAAACATTCAGTACTTC.

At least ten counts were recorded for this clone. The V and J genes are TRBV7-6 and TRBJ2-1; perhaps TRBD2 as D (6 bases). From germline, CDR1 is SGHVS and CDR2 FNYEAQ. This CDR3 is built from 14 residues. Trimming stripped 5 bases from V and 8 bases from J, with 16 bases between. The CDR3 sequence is CASSPIAGPDEQFF. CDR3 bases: TGTGCCAGCAGCCCCATCGCGGGGCCGGATGAGCAGTTCTTC.

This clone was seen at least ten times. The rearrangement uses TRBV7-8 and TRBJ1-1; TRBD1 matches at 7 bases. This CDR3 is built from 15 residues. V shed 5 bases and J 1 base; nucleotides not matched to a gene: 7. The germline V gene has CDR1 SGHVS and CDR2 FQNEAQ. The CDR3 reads CASSQTGPPNTEAFF. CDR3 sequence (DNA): TGTGCCAGCAGCCAGACAGGGCCACCGAACACTGAAGCTTTCTTT.

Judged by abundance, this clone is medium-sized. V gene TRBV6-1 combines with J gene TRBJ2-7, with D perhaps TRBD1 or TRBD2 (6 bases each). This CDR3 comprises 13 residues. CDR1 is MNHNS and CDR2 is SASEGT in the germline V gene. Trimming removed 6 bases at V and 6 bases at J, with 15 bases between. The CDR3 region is CASSSIGGGEQYF. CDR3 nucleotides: TGTGCCAGCAGCTCTATAGGAGGGGGCGAGCAGTACTTC.

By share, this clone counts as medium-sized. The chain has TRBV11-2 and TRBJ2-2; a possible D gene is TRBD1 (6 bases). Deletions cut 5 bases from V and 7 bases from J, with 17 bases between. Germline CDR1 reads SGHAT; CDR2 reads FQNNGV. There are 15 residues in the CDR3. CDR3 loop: CASSGTLKLGGELFF. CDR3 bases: TGTGCCAGCAGCGGGACACTCAAACTAGGCGGGGAGCTGTTTTTT.

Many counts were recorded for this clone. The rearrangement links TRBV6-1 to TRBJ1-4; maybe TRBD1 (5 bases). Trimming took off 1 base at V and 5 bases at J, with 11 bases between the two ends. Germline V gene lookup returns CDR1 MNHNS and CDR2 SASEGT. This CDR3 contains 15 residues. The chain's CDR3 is CASSEGGTRNEKLFF. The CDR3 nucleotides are TGTGCCAGCAGTGAAGGGGGGACCAGAAATGAAAAACTGTTTTTT.

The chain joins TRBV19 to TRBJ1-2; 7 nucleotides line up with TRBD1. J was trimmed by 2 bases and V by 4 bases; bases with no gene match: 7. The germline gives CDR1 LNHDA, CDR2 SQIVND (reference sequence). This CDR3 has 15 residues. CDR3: CASSRQGGGNYGYTF. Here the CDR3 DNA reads TGTGCCAGTAGTAGACAGGGCGGGGGGAACTATGGCTACACCTTC.

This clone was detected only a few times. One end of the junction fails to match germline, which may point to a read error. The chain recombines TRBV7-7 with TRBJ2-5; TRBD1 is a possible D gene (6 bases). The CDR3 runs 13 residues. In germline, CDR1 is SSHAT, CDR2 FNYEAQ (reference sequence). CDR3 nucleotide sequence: TGTGCTAGCAGCTTAATAGGGGGAGAGACCCAGTACTTC. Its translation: CASSLIGGETQYF.

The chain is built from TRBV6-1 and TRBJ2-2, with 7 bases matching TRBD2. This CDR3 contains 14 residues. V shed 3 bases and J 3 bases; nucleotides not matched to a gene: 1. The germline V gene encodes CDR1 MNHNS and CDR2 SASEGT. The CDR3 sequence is CASSEGGDTGELFF. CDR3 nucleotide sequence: TGTGCCAGCAGTGAGGGAGGGGACACCGGGGAGCTGTTTTTT.

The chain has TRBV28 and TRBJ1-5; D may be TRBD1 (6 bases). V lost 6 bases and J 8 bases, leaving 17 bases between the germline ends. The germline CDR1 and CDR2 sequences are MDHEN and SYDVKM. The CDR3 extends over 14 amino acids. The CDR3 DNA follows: TGTGCCAGCAGGCGGGGGCCGACCGGAGAGCCCCAGCATTTT. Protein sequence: CASRRGPTGEPQHF.

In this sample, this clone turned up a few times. CDR3 nucleotides: TGTGCCAGCAGATACAATTTGGGAGGCTACGAGCAGTACTTC. Protein sequence: CASRYNLGGYEQYF. The rearrangement links TRBV28 to TRBJ2-7, with D possibly matching TRBD2 (6 bases). Trimming shortened V by 6 bases and J by 3 bases, and 15 bases separated the two germline ends. Germline CDR1 and CDR2: MDHEN and SYDVKM. CDR3 length: 14 amino acids.

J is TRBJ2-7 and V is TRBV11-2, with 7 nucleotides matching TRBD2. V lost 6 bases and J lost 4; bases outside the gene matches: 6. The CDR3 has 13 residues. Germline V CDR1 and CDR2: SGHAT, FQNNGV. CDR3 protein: CASRPGGSYEQYF. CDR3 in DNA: TGTGCCAGCAGGCCGGGGGGATCTTACGAGCAGTACTTC.

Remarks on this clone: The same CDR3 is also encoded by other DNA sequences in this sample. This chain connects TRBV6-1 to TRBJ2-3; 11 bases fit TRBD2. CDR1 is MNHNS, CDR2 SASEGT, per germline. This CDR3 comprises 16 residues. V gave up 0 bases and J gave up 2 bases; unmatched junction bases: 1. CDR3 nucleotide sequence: TGTGCCAGCAGTGAAGCTAGCGGGGGGGCCACAGATACGCAGTATTTT. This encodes CASSEASGGATDTQYF.

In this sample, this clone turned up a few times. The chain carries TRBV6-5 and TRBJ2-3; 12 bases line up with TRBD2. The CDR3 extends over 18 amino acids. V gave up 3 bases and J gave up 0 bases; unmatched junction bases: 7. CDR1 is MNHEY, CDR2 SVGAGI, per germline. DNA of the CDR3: TGTGCCAGCAGTTATTCGACTAGCGGGGGTATCAGCACAGATACGCAGTATTTT. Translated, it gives CASSYSTSGGISTDTQYF.

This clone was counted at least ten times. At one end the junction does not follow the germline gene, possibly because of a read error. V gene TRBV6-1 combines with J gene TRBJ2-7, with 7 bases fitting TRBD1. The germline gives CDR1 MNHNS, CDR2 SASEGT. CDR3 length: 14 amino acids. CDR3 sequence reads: CASGERTGTYEQYF. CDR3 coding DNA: TGTGCCAGCGGTGAGAGGACAGGTACCTACGAGCAGTACTTC.

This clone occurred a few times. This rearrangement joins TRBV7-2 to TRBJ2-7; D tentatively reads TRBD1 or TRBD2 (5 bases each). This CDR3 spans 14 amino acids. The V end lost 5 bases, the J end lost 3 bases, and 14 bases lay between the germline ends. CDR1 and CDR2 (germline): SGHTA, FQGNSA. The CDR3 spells CASSPGRLDYEQYF. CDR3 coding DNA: TGTGCCAGCAGCCCGGGACGGCTAGACTACGAGCAGTACTTC. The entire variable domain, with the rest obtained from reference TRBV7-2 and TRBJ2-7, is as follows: GAGVSQSPSNKVTEKGKDVELRCDPISGHTALYWYRQSLGQGLEFLIYFQGNSAPDKSGLPSDRFSAERTGGSVSTLTIQRTQQEDSAVYLCASSPGRLDYEQYFGPGTRLTVT.

The CDR3 DNA is TGTGCCAGCAGCTTACTGGCAGCGGGCGGGGAGCTGTTTTTT. Translation gives CASSLLAAGGELFF. This chain joins TRBV7-8 and TRBJ2-2; the D gene is possibly TRBD2 (6 bases). Germline CDR1 reads SGHVS; CDR2 reads FQNEAQ. V shed 2 bases and J shed 7 bases, with 11 bases lying between them. This CDR3 has 14 amino acids.

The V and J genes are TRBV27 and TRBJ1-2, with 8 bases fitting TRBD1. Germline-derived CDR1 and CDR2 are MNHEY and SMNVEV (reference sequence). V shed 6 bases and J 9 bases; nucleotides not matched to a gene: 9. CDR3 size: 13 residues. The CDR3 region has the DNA TGTGCCAGCAGCCTCAGGGGGCTCGGCTGCTACACCTTC. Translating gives CASSLRGLGCYTF.

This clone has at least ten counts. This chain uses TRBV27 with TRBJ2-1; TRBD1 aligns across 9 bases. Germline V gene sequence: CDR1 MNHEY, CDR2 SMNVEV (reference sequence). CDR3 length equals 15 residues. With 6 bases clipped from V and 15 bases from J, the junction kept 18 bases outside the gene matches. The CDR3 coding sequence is TGTGCCAGCAGCCCCCTTGGGACAGGGTTTTATGGGTGGTTCTTC. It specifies CASSPLGTGFYGWFF.

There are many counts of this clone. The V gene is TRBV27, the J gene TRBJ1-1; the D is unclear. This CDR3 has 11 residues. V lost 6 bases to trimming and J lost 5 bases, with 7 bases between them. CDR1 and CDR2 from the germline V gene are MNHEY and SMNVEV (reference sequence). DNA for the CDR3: TGTGCCAGCAGCTGGGGTACTGAAGCTTTCTTT. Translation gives CASSWGTEAFF.

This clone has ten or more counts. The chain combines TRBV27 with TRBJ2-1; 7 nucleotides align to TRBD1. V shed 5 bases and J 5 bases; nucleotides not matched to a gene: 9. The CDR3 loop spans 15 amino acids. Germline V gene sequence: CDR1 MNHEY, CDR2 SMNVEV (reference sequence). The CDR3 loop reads CASSVPGQINNEQFF. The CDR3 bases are TGTGCCAGCAGTGTCCCGGGACAGATAAACAATGAGCAGTTCTTC.

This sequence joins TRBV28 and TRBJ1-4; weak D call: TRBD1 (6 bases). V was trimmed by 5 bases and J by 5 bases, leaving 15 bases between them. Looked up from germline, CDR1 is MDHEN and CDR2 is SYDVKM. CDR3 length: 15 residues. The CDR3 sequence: CASSSNRGQNEKLFF. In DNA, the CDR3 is TGTGCCAGCAGTAGTAATCGAGGACAGAATGAAAAACTGTTTTTT.

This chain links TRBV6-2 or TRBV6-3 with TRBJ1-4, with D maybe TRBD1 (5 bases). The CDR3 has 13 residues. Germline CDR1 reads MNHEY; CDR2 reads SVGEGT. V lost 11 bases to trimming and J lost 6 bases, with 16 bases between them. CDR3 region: CACTRGSYEKLFF. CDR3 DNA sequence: TGTGCCTGCACCCGGGGCTCATATGAAAAACTGTTTTTT.

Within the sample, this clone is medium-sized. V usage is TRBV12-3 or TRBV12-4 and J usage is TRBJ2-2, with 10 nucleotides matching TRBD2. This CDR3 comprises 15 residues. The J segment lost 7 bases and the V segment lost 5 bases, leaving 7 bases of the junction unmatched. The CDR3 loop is CASSASSGSIGELFF. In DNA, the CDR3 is TGTGCCAGCAGTGCCTCTAGCGGGAGTATCGGGGAGCTGTTTTTT.

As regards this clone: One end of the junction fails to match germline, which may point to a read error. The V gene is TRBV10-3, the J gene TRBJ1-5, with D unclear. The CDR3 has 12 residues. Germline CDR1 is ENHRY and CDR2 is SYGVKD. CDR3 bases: TGTGCCATCAGTGACAGAAATCAGCCCCAGCGTTTT. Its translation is CAISDRNQPQRF.